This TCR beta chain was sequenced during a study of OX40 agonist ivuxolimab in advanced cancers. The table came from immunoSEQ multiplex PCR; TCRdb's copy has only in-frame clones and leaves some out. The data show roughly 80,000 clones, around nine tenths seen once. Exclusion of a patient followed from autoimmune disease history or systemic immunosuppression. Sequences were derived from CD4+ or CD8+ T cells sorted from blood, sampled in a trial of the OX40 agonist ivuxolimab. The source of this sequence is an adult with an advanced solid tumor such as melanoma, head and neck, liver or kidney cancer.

The CDR3 sequence: CASSLTSGVYNEQFF. The DNA for the CDR3 is TGTGCCAGCAGCTTAACTAGCGGGGTATACAATGAGCAGTTCTTC. The chain carries TRBV7-2 and TRBJ2-1, with 10 positions matching TRBD2. This CDR3 is built from 15 residues. V shed 2 bases and J 4 bases; nucleotides not matched to a gene: 2. Germline assignment: CDR1 SGHTA and CDR2 FQGNSA.